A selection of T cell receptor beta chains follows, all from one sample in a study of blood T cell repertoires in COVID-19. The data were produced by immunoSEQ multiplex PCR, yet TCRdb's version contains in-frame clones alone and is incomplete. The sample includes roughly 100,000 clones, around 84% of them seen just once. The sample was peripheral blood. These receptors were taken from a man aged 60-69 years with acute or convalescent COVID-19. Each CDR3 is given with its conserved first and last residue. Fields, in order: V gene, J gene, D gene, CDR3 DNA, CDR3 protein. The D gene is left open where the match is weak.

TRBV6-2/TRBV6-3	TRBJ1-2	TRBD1	TGTGCCAGCAGTTACGATTTTCAAGGGGGCACGGGCTACACCTTC	CASSYDFQGGTGYTF
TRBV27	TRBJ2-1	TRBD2	TGTGCCAGCAGTTTAAGCAGAGCGGGACCCAGCTCCTACAATGAGCAGTTCTTC	CASSLSRAGPSSYNEQFF
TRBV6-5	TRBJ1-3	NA	TGTGCCAGCAGTTACTTTGGGAGGTCTCCTGGAAACACCATATATTTT	CASSYFGRSPGNTIYF
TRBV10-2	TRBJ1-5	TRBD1	TGCGCCAGCAGTGAGCCAGACAGGGGTTATCAGCCCCAGCATTTT	CASSEPDRGYQPQHF
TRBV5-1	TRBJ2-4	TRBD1	TGCGCCAGCAGCTGGGGGACAGGGGGCATTCAGTACTTC	CASSWGTGGIQYF
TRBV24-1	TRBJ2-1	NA	TGTGCCACCAGTGATTTTGACGGGAGCTCCTACAATGAGCAGTTCTTC	CATSDFDGSSYNEQFF
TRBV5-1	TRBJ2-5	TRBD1	TGCGCCAGCAGCTTTAAGTTGGGGACAGGGCGCCAAGAGACCCAGTACTTC	CASSFKLGTGRQETQYF
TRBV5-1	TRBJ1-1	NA	TGCGCCAGCAGCTTGGACTTGGACTGGAACACTGAAGCTTTCTTT	CASSLDLDWNTEAFF
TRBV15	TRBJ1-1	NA	TGTGCCACCAGCAGAGATCGGACAGCTTTTGGTTTCTTT	CATSRDRTAFGFF
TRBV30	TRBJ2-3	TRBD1	TGTGCCTGGACGAAGGGGGCTTGGACAGATACGCAGTATTTT	CAWTKGAWTDTQYF
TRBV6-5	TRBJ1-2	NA	TGTGCCAGCAGCCACCAGGGCGCGGGGAATGGCTACACCTTC	CASSHQGAGNGYTF
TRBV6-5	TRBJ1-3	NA	TGTGCCAGCAGTAGCGGGGCACCTGGAAACACCATATATTTT	CASSSGAPGNTIYF